This TCR beta chain was recovered during a study of blood T cells in healthy people across ages. Study-level points and caveats: PBMCs were not sorted, which prevented a conclusive comparison of naive versus antigen-experienced cells. It was the long-lived donors that had more naive CD4+ cells and higher diversity than aged donors. Among T cells, TCR beta diversity per million cells dropped roughly linearly as age rose.

Primers used in a second PCR of roughly 6 to 11 cycles were a sample-barcoded 5' primer and a J-beta primer mix. TCRdb used MiXCR to reprocess the 5' RACE reads, holding one entry per CDR3 protein. Here the sample spans 1.5 million to 1.9 million distinct CDR3 sequences, approximately 42% being singletons. Worth noting for this clonotype: What it binds is not known. At one of its ends the junction is not consistent with the germline gene, which may arise from a read error.

Germline V gene sequence: CDR1 SEHNR, CDR2 FQNEAQ (reference sequence). The CDR3 spans 16 residues. The chain recombines TRBV7-9 with TRBJ1-2, with 7 bases fitting TRBD1. This TCR was recovered from a woman aged 18-35 years in good health. The sequenced sample consisted of blood. This CDR3 is CASSPGGAGGLYDYTF. The CDR3 DNA reads as TGTGCCAGCAGCCCAGGTGGGGCAGGGGGGCTCTATGACTACACCTTC.